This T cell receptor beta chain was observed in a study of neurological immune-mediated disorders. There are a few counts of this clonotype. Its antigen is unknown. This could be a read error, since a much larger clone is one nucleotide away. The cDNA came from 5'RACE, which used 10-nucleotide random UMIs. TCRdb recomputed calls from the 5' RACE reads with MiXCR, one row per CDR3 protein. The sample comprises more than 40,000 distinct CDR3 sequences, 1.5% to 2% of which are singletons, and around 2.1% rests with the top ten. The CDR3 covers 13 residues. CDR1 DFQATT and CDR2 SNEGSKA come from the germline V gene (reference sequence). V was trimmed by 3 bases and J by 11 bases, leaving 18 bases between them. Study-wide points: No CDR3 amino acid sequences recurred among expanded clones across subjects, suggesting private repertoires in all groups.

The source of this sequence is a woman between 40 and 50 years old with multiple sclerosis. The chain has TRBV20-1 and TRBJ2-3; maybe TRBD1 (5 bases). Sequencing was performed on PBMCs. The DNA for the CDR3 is TGCAGTGCTAGGGTTCGGTGGGGCAATAAGCAGTATTTT. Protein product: CSARVRWGNKQYF.